This T cell receptor beta chain was sequenced for a study of blood T cells in healthy people across ages. Overall study: About one barcoded beta molecule per two T cells was the capture yield of template switching. Study results and caveats: Both naive CD4+ cell counts and diversity were greater in long-lived donors than in aged donors.

This CDR3 comprises 18 residues. Trimming left V 0 bases short and J 1 base short, with 19 bases between. Germline CDR1 DFQATT, CDR2 SNEGSKA (reference sequence). This clonotype has a handful of counts. Antigen unknown. Together with a sample-barcoded 5' primer, a J-beta primer mix was included in a second PCR lasting roughly 6 to 12 cycles. TCRdb reprocessed the 5' RACE reads via MiXCR and lists one record per CDR3 protein. The sample includes around 500,000 distinct CDR3 sequences, roughly a quarter of them seen just once. Drawing of peripheral blood yielded about 10 milliliters from each donor. The same data also contributed to another study, on T cells of mothers and their children. That paper states: Related and unrelated pairs show TCR recombination output that thymic selection shapes similarly.

The receptor comes from a boy under 10 years old in good health. The rearrangement joins TRBV20-1 to TRBJ2-4, with D perhaps TRBD1 (7 bases). Source material: blood. CDR3 loop: CSARDRGQAGFAKNIQYF. CDR3 bases: TGCAGTGCTAGAGATAGGGGGCAGGCGGGATTTGCCAAAAACATTCAGTACTTC.